The rows below give T cell receptor beta chains drawn from one sample of a study of blood T cell repertoires in COVID-19. Produced via immunoSEQ multiplex PCR; TCRdb's table is partial and in-frame only. The data show approximately 670,000 clones, just under 90% seen once. Sequences were obtained from peripheral blood. These TCRs come from a young woman with acute or convalescent COVID-19. Each CDR3 is given with its conserved first and last residue. A D gene is named only where the DNA matches it firmly. For some rows the clone size is stated as once, few or many, or as a class when expanded; others skip it.

J gene | D gene | clone size | V gene | CDR3 DNA | CDR3 protein
TRBJ1-6 | NA | NA | TRBV19 | TGTGCCAGTAGTTTTCGACAGGATAATTCACCCCTCCACTTT | CASSFRQDNSPLHF
TRBJ2-1 | TRBD2 | NA | TRBV11-2 | TGTGCCAGCAGCAATGTGATGCGGCGGGGGGGCTTTTTCTTC | CASSNVMRRGGFFF
TRBJ1-2 | NA | NA | TRBV3-1/TRBV3-2 | TGTGCCAGCAGCCAAGACCGGGGTTTGGGAGGCTACACCTTC | CASSQDRGLGGYTF
TRBJ2-2 | NA | NA | TRBV5-4 | TGTGCCAGCAGTTCCGGGACTTCGAACACCGGGGAGCTGTTTTTT | CASSSGTSNTGELFF
TRBJ2-7 | NA | NA | TRBV6-5 | TGTGCCAGCAGCACGGACAGAAACTACGAGCAGTACTTC | CASSTDRNYEQYF
TRBJ1-2 | NA | NA | TRBV3-1/TRBV3-2 | TGTGCCAGCAGCCAAGGAACTGGTGGCTACACCTTC | CASSQGTGGYTF
TRBJ1-2 | NA | NA | TRBV7-2 | TGTGCCAGCAGCTTAAGAGGGCGGAGTCTGGCCTATGGCTACACCTTC | CASSLRGRSLAYGYTF
TRBJ1-1 | TRBD1 | NA | TRBV19 | TGTGCCAGTAGTATCAGGCGATATGGACGACAGGGGCCTAATGCGGACACTGAAGCTTTCTTT | CASSIRRYGRQGPNADTEAFF
TRBJ1-2 | TRBD1 | NA | TRBV6-5 | TGTGCCAGCAGGCTCAGGGGGATAAACTATGGCTACACCTTC | CASRLRGINYGYTF
TRBJ1-5 | NA | once | TRBV12-3/TRBV12-4 | TGTGCCACCAAGAAGGGGGATCAGCCCCAGCATTTT | CATKKGDQPQHF
TRBJ1-2 | NA | NA | TRBV4-1 | TGCGCCAGCAGCCAAGAGGCAGGGAATCATGGCTACACCTTC | CASSQEAGNHGYTF
TRBJ2-3 | NA | NA | TRBV2 | TGTGCCAGCAGCGCACTCACAGGGTTAGTGCAGTATTTT | CASSALTGLVQYF
TRBJ1-5 | NA | NA | TRBV5-7 | TGTGCCAGCAGCCCCGGACAGACAAATCAGCCCCAGCATTTT | CASSPGQTNQPQHF
TRBJ1-1 | NA | NA | TRBV10-3 | TGTGCCATCAGTGAGTCGATTCAGCGGAAAGAAGCTTTCTTT | CAISESIQRKEAFF
TRBJ1-3 | NA | NA | TRBV9 | TGTGCCAGCAGCGCCTCACTTACGAATGGTAGAAACACCATATATTTT | CASSASLTNGRNTIYF
TRBJ2-3 | NA | NA | TRBV6-1 | TGTGCCAGCAGTGAGGACACCGACCCAGATACGCAGTATTTT | CASSEDTDPDTQYF
TRBJ1-6 | NA | NA | TRBV10-1 | TGCGCCAGAGAGATACTTAATAATTCACCCCTCCACTTT | CAREILNNSPLHF
TRBJ1-1 | NA | few | TRBV7-9 | TGTGCCAGCAGCGGGGACTTCCCGGGCACTGAAGCTTTCTTT | CASSGDFPGTEAFF
TRBJ1-4 | NA | few | TRBV3-1/TRBV3-2 | TGTGCCAGCAGCCAAGACCGCCGGCAGGGGTCTAATGAAAAACTGTTTTTT | CASSQDRRQGSNEKLFF
TRBJ1-1 | TRBD1 | NA | TRBV5-1 | TGCGCCAGCAGCCGAGGGACAGGGGATGCGGGGGCCACTGAAGCTTTCTTT | CASSRGTGDAGATEAFF
TRBJ2-7 | NA | NA | TRBV5-5 | TGTGCCAGCAGCTTGGTGGCAGGGTCCCTTTACGAGCAGTACTTC | CASSLVAGSLYEQYF
TRBJ1-2 | NA | NA | TRBV7-9 | TGTGCCAGCAGCAGGGACAACGACTATGGCTACACCTTC | CASSRDNDYGYTF
TRBJ1-2 | TRBD1 | once | TRBV13 | TGTGCCAGCAGCTTAGGAGGGACAGGGGGCGACTATGGCTACACCTTC | CASSLGGTGGDYGYTF
TRBJ2-1 | NA | NA | TRBV5-6 | TGTGCCAGCAGCTTAAGACACCAAGAATACAATGAGCAGTTCTTC | CASSLRHQEYNEQFF
TRBJ1-1 | TRBD1 | once | TRBV11-2 | TGTGCCAGCAGCTTTCGGGGACAGGGTGGAATCACTGAAGCTTTCTTT | CASSFRGQGGITEAFF
TRBJ2-7 | TRBD1 | NA | TRBV7-2 | TGTGCCAGCAGCCCTGGACAGGGAGACTACTACGAGCAGTACTTC | CASSPGQGDYYEQYF
TRBJ1-2 | TRBD1 | few | TRBV29-1 | TGCAGCGTTACCGACAGGGGACGTGGCTACACCTTC | CSVTDRGRGYTF
TRBJ2-1 | TRBD2 | NA | TRBV7-8 | TGTGCCAGCAGGAGTAGCGGGGGTTACAATGAGCAGTTCTTC | CASRSSGGYNEQFF
TRBJ2-1 | TRBD1 | NA | TRBV18 | TGTGCCAGCTCACCGCGGACAGGGGACAATGAGCAGTTCTTC | CASSPRTGDNEQFF
TRBJ2-2 | NA | NA | TRBV7-9 | TGTGCCAGCAGCTTACTGCCGACAGACCTGCACACCGGGGAGCTGTTTTTT | CASSLLPTDLHTGELFF
TRBJ1-2 | TRBD1 | NA | TRBV2 | TGTGCCAGAGGGACAGGGGGTCCTCAGGCTAACTATGGCTACACCTTC | CARGTGGPQANYGYTF
TRBJ1-1 | NA | NA | TRBV19 | TGTGCCAGTAGTATAGATATAGCGGGAGGCACTGAAGCTTTCTTT | CASSIDIAGGTEAFF
TRBJ1-5 | TRBD1 | NA | TRBV24-1 | TGTGCCACAGGGACAGGGGATCAGCCCCAGCATTTT | CATGTGDQPQHF
TRBJ1-5 | NA | NA | TRBV28 | TGTGCCAGCAGGCCACAGGTTCAGCCCCAGCATTTT | CASRPQVQPQHF
TRBJ1-1 | NA | NA | TRBV6-2/TRBV6-3 | TGTGCCAGCAGTTTAGACACTGAAGCTTTCTTT | CASSLDTEAFF
TRBJ2-1 | TRBD1 | NA | TRBV7-9 | TGTGCCAGCAGCTTAAGGCGCGTAACAGGGGATTCAGGGAATGAGCAGTTCTTC | CASSLRRVTGDSGNEQFF
TRBJ2-3 | TRBD2 | NA | TRBV24-1 | TGTGCCACCAGTGACTTGACTAGCGGGGGGGCCGGGGATACGCAGTATTTT | CATSDLTSGGAGDTQYF
TRBJ2-1 | TRBD1 | NA | TRBV24-1 | TGTGCCACCAGTGATGGGGGACAGGGTAACAATGAGCAGTTCTTC | CATSDGGQGNNEQFF
TRBJ1-1 | NA | NA | TRBV2 | TGTGCCAGCATCCCGAGGAATCTGAACACTGAAGCTTTCTTT | CASIPRNLNTEAFF
TRBJ1-6 | NA | NA | TRBV28 | TGTGCCAGCAGTTTATTGGACAGCTCTAATTCACCCCTCCACTTT | CASSLLDSSNSPLHF
TRBJ1-5 | NA | NA | TRBV6-5 | TGTGCCAGCAGTTCCCTTAGCAATCAGCCCCAGCATTTT | CASSSLSNQPQHF
TRBJ2-3 | NA | NA | TRBV4-1 | TGCGCCAGCAGCCAAGAGGGGCGCGCAGATACGCAGTATTTT | CASSQEGRADTQYF
TRBJ1-4 | NA | NA | TRBV12-3/TRBV12-4 | TGTGCCAGCAGTGGCCTTGATGAAAAACTGTTTTTT | CASSGLDEKLFF
TRBJ1-2 | TRBD1 | NA | TRBV25-1 | TGTGCCAGCAGGGGACAGATCTATGGCTACACCTTC | CASRGQIYGYTF
TRBJ1-2 | NA | NA | TRBV15 | TGTGCCACCAGCAGAGTCCCTCAAACAGGGTTAGGCTATGGCTACACCTTC | CATSRVPQTGLGYGYTF
TRBJ1-1 | TRBD1 | NA | TRBV2 | TGTGCCAGCAGTGTCAGGGGGCGTACTGAAGCTTTCTTT | CASSVRGRTEAFF
TRBJ2-1 | TRBD2 | NA | TRBV5-4 | TGTGCCAGCAGCGGGGGACTAGCGGGTGCCTACAATGAGCAGTTCTTC | CASSGGLAGAYNEQFF
TRBJ1-1 | NA | NA | TRBV19 | TGTGCCAGCTCCCCAGGAGGGGTGTTAGACACTGAAGCTTTCTTT | CASSPGGVLDTEAFF
TRBJ2-5 | NA | NA | TRBV7-8 | TGTGCCAGCAGTATCCGGGGGATCATAGCGCTCCCACAAGAGACCCAGTACTTC | CASSIRGIIALPQETQYF
TRBJ1-2 | TRBD1 | NA | TRBV12-3/TRBV12-4 | TGTGCCAGCAGCCACCGGACAGGGGGTGGCTACACCTTC | CASSHRTGGGYTF
TRBJ1-6 | NA | NA | TRBV9 | TGTGCCAGCAGCGTAGAGCTCTCAAATTCACCCCTCCACTTT | CASSVELSNSPLHF
TRBJ2-2 | TRBD2 | NA | TRBV5-1 | TGCGCCAGCGTTGGGACTAGCGGGGGGATCACCGGGGAGCTGTTTTTT | CASVGTSGGITGELFF
TRBJ2-3 | TRBD2 | NA | TRBV6-5 | TGTGCCAGCAGTCCGGGGGGGCCCGATACGCAGTATTTT | CASSPGGPDTQYF